These T cell receptor beta chains were read from a single sample in a study of cytomegalovirus exposure and HLA in healthy donors. The protocol was immunoSEQ multiplex PCR, while the TCRdb copy is restricted to in-frame clones and leaves out a portion. Among fewer than 200,000 clones, 73% were seen once, and the ten largest hold around 1.9%. Sequencing was performed on PBMCs. These receptors all stem from a woman aged 30 to 39 in good health and CMV-seronegative. The conserved cysteine and the conserved F or W are not part of the CDR3 here. Expanded clones are given a class, and other clones once, few, many or no size at all.

j_gene	len	abundance	v_gene	CDR3aa
TRBJ1-2	11	.	TRBV27	ASSFRQNYGYT
TRBJ1-2	15	.	TRBV19	ASSIGRGYHQNYGYT
TRBJ2-7	13	.	TRBV28	ASKQTRDSTYEQY
.	14	.	TRBV4-3	ASSQDWNSGAYEQY
TRBJ1-1	14	.	TRBV7-3	ASSLTSQGANTEAF
TRBJ2-7	13	.	TRBV10-3	AIDLLSGGGYEQY
TRBJ1-3	11	.	TRBV15	ATRDTGGNTIY
TRBJ2-1	17	.	TRBV2	ASSFGQGETLRIYNEQF
TRBJ2-1	15	.	TRBV4-2	ASSQDRSSGFVAEQF
TRBJ2-1	12	.	TRBV19	ASTPGPTNNEQF
TRBJ2-3	10	.	TRBV12-5	ASGGGGSPQY
TRBJ1-1	13	.	TRBV7-9	ASSFERGMNTEAF
TRBJ2-3	13	once	TRBV9	ASSVASSYTDTQY
TRBJ1-3	15	.	TRBV19	ASSEGRGEFFGNTIY
TRBJ1-1	11	few	TRBV6-5	ASSYSRGTEAF
.	11	.	TRBV5-6	ASSADRGYEQY
TRBJ1-4	11	.	TRBV10-1	ASIRGGREKLF
TRBJ2-5	14	.	TRBV30	AWVRWASANQETQY
TRBJ2-7	12	.	TRBV6-5	ASSYTWTGEEQY
TRBJ2-3	12	.	TRBV5-1	ASSLVQDTDTQY
TRBJ1-2	14	.	TRBV4-1	ASSQARDRINYGYT
TRBJ2-1	14	.	TRBV18	ASSPRRTGADNEQF
TRBJ2-1	15	few	TRBV5-6	ASSWGQRGGSYNEQF
TRBJ2-1	14	.	TRBV4-3	ASSQAPGLVYNEQF
TRBJ2-1	12	.	TRBV5-4	ASSTSSGYNEQF
TRBJ1-5	14	once	TRBV10-3	AISESTLGSNQPQH
TRBJ2-2	17	few	TRBV2	ASSDPLAGGSLRTGELF
TRBJ2-3	14	.	TRBV9	ASSVGAGDSTDTQY
TRBJ1-2	14	.	TRBV5-1	ASSREPTGHLMMSF
TRBJ1-2	14	.	TRBV7-9	SSSSPRDRETRGYT
TRBJ2-7	12	.	TRBV19	ASSPGTGFHEQY
TRBJ1-2	12	.	TRBV23-1	ASSPGEGNYGYT
TRBJ2-1	11	once	TRBV27	ASSFRLENEQF
TRBJ1-6	13	.	TRBV4-1	ASSQDRGGESPLH
TRBJ2-7	12	.	TRBV7-2	ASSLIGSRYEQY
TRBJ2-1	16	.	TRBV4-1	ASKPGLAQGGTYNEQF
TRBJ2-3	15	.	TRBV7-2	ASSNQPGLASTDTQY